Each of the 26 T cell receptor beta chains below was sequenced from the same sample in a study of sequential checkpoint blockade in melanoma. Indicated treatment: randomized to nivolumab then ipilimumab (arm A) or the reverse (arm B). Sequencing used immunoSEQ multiplex PCR; TCRdb keeps in-frame clones, though not all of them. This table has 40,000 or so clones, 80% to 90% appearing once. This material consisted of CD8+ T cells sorted from blood (inferred from file names), taken from a patient given nivolumab and ipilimumab in sequence. All receptors come from a human donor with melanoma.

V usage is TRBV7-2 and J usage is TRBJ2-7; 8 bases agree with TRBD2. V dropped 4 bases and J dropped 6; count of bases not matched to a gene: 5. This CDR3 spans 13 amino acids. The germline V gene has CDR1 SGHTA and CDR2 FQGNSA. The CDR3 nucleotides read TGTGCCAGCAGCTCCCCGGGGGGGGGCGAGCAGTACTTC. Amino acids: CASSSPGGGEQYF.

The genes are TRBV27 and TRBJ1-5; D unresolved. V was clipped by 0 bases and J by 2 bases, with 11 bases between them. In germline, CDR1 is MNHEY, CDR2 SMNVEV (reference sequence). The CDR3 is 16 amino acids. In nucleotides, the CDR3 is TGTGCCAGCAGTTTATCTGGGCATCTCGGCAATCAGCCCCAGCATTTT. Its translation: CASSLSGHLGNQPQHF.

The gene calls are TRBV29-1 and TRBJ1-2, with D possibly TRBD1 on 6 matching bases. CDR1 SQVTM and CDR2 ANQGSEA come from the germline V gene. Between the trimmed V and J ends, which lost 5 bases and 7 bases, there was a span of 35 bases. This CDR3 has 19 residues. In nucleotides, the CDR3 is TGCAGCGTTCAAGGGGGGGGCGACGGTACTGGGGGCAACTATTTTGGCTACACCTTC. Translated, it gives CSVQGGGDGTGGNYFGYTF.

V usage is TRBV7-9 and J usage is TRBJ2-3, with 7 bases identical to TRBD2. V trimming: 6 bases; J trimming: 0 bases; junction bases outside the gene matches: 6. The length of the CDR3 is 15 residues. Per the germline V gene, CDR1 is SEHNR and CDR2 is FQNEAQ (reference sequence). CDR3 residues: CASSQSGESTDTQYF. In DNA form, the CDR3 reads TGTGCCAGCAGTCAGAGCGGGGAAAGCACAGATACGCAGTATTTT.

The genes are TRBV28 and TRBJ1-4; the match to TRBD1 covers 12 bases. This CDR3 contains 14 residues. V lost 4 bases to trimming and J lost 11 bases; unmatched junction nucleotides: 5. Germline V gene lookup returns CDR1 MDHEN and CDR2 SYDVKM. CDR3 sequence (DNA): TGTGCCAGCAGTTCCGGGACAGGGGGCGGGAAACTGTTTTTT. Its translation: CASSSGTGGGKLFF.

The gene calls are TRBV7-6 and TRBJ1-1, with TRBD1 identical over 10 bases. With 0 bases clipped from V and 0 bases from J, the junction kept 7 bases outside the gene matches. Looked up from germline, CDR1 is SGHVS and CDR2 is FNYEAQ. CDR3 length equals 18 residues. The CDR3 is CASSLALGQGGMNTEAFF. As DNA, the CDR3 is TGTGCCAGCAGCTTAGCCCTAGGACAGGGGGGGATGAACACTGAAGCTTTCTTT.

This chain uses TRBV28 with TRBJ2-1; 14 bases match TRBD2. Germline V gene data show CDR1 as MDHEN and CDR2 as SYDVKM. There are 18 residues in the CDR3. V was pared by 3 bases and J by 10 bases, with 14 bases of the junction left unmatched. As DNA, the CDR3 is TGTGCCAGCAGTTTCTATGGGGCCGGGACTAGCGGGAGAGTCGAGCAGTTCTTC. Translated: CASSFYGAGTSGRVEQFF.

CDR3 residues: CASKAGSASPYGYTF. The CDR3 region has the DNA TGTGCCAGCAAAGCGGGGTCGGCGTCGCCCTATGGCTACACCTTC. J is TRBJ1-2 and V is TRBV9, with D hard to call. Trimming left V 6 bases short and J 4 bases short, with 19 bases between. Germline loops: CDR1 SGDLS, CDR2 YYNGEE. This CDR3 contains 15 residues.

This sequence joins TRBV13 and TRBJ1-1, with D perhaps matching TRBD1 (6 bases). The CDR3 sequence is 15 residues long. Trimming removed 8 bases at V and 1 base at J, with 17 bases between. Germline loops: CDR1 PRHDT, CDR2 FYEKMQ (reference sequence). In DNA, the CDR3 is TGTGCCAGCGGGGGCACCACTATACCGAACACTGAAGCTTTCTTT. Amino acid sequence: CASGGTTIPNTEAFF.

The V call is TRBV9, the J call TRBJ1-2, with D unclear. Between the trimmed V and J ends, which lost 3 bases and 8 bases, there was a span of 11 bases. CDR3 length equals 12 residues. Germline CDR1 SGDLS, CDR2 YYNGEE. CDR3 nucleotide sequence: TGTGCCAGCAGCGCAGGCTCCCTGGGCTACACCTTC. Protein: CASSAGSLGYTF. Full variable domain (missing parts from reference TRBV9 and TRBJ1-2): DSGVTQTPKHLITATGQRVTLRCSPRSGDLSVYWYQQSLDQGLQFLIQYYNGEERAKGNILERFSAQQFPDLHSELNLSSLELGDSALYFCASSAGSLGYTFGSGTRLTVV.

This chain uses TRBV6-6 with TRBJ2-3, with 11 bases lining up with TRBD2. J gave up 2 bases and V 7 bases, and 2 bases lay outside the gene matches. The CDR3 totals 14 residues. Germline lookup yields CDR1 MNHNY and CDR2 SVGAGI (reference sequence). The CDR3 protein is CASKGLAVTDTQYF. The DNA for the CDR3 is TGTGCCAGCAAGGGACTAGCGGTCACAGATACGCAGTATTTT.

J is TRBJ2-3 and V is TRBV19, with 9 positions matching TRBD2. The length of the CDR3 is 15 residues. V lost 6 bases to trimming and J lost 4 bases; unmatched junction nucleotides: 8. Germline-derived CDR1 and CDR2 are LNHDA and SQIVND (reference sequence). CDR3 nucleotide sequence: TGTGCCAGTAGGGTCCTAGCGGGAATGGCAGATACGCAGTATTTT. Residues: CASRVLAGMADTQYF.

The rearrangement links TRBV5-1 to TRBJ1-1; 7 nucleotides align to TRBD1. The CDR3 has 15 amino acids. V lost 4 bases and J lost 5; bases outside the gene matches: 11. CDR1 and CDR2 (germline): SGHRS, YFSETQ. CDR3 residues: CASSTQTGPLTEAFF. The CDR3 DNA reads TGCGCCAGCAGCACCCAGACAGGGCCCCTAACTGAAGCTTTCTTT.

The chain has TRBV4-2 and TRBJ2-7; 9 bases are shared with TRBD2. The CDR3 length is 17 residues. J was trimmed by 2 bases and V by 0 bases; bases with no gene match: 8. Germline loops: CDR1 LGHNA, CDR2 YNFKEQ. CDR3 DNA sequence: TGTGCCAGCAGCCAAGATGGATTTGCGGGAGGGGCCTACGAGCAGTACTTC. It is translated as CASSQDGFAGGAYEQYF.

V gene TRBV6-4 combines with J gene TRBJ2-3, with D maybe TRBD1 (5 bases). The V end was cut by 5 bases, the J end by 1 base, with 13 bases between. The CDR3 extends over 15 amino acids. In germline, CDR1 is MRHNA, CDR2 SNTAGT. The CDR3 loop is CASSLSGAGTDTQYF. CDR3 in DNA: TGTGCCAGCAGTTTGAGTGGGGCGGGCACAGATACGCAGTATTTT.

This chain joins TRBV27 and TRBJ1-4, with TRBD1 matching 8 bases. The V and J ends lost 5 bases and 3 bases, in that order; junction bases with no gene match: 5. In germline, CDR1 is MNHEY, CDR2 SMNVEV (reference sequence). The CDR3 runs to 15 residues. CDR3 loop: CASSPPDRANEKLFF. CDR3 sequence (DNA): TGTGCCAGCAGTCCACCGGACAGGGCTAATGAAAAACTGTTTTTT. Supplemented by reference TRBV27 and TRBJ1-4, the full variable domain reads EAQVTQNPRYLITVTGKKLTVTCSQNMNHEYMSWYRQDPGLGLRQIYYSMNVEVTDKGDVPEGYKVSRKEKRNFPLILESPSPNQTSLYFCASSPPDRANEKLFFGSGTQLSVL.

A note on this clone: Other nucleotide sequences from this sample produce the same CDR3. This chain links TRBV6-4 with TRBJ2-3, with 9 bases identical to TRBD2. Per germline, CDR1 MRHNA and CDR2 SNTAGT. Trimming at V came to 3 bases and at J to 6 bases, leaving 4 bases not matched to a gene. The CDR3 totals 14 residues. In nucleotides, the CDR3 is TGTGCCAGCAGTGAGTTAGCGGGAGCGGATACGCAGTATTTT. Translated: CASSELAGADTQYF.

This chain uses TRBV13 with TRBJ2-1, with D perhaps TRBD2 (6 bases). CDR3 length: 15 amino acids. Trimming removed 1 base from V and 9 bases from J, with 16 bases in between. CDR1 is PRHDT, CDR2 FYEKMQ, per germline (reference sequence). CDR3 sequence (DNA): TGTGCCAGCAGCTTAGACGGGAGAGGATGGGGTGAGCAGTTCTTC. This encodes CASSLDGRGWGEQFF.

This chain joins TRBV7-9 and TRBJ1-5; perhaps TRBD1 as D (6 bases). The length of the CDR3 is 15 residues. Germline V gene sequence: CDR1 SEHNR, CDR2 FQNEAQ (reference sequence). Trimming removed 5 bases at V and 0 bases at J, with 11 bases between. In DNA, the CDR3 is TGTGCCAGCAGCCAGACAGGATATAGCAATCAGCCCCAGCATTTT. Translated: CASSQTGYSNQPQHF.

This chain links TRBV10-3 with TRBJ2-7; TRBD1 matches at 9 bases. The CDR3 sequence is 14 residues long. V shed 6 bases and J 6 bases; nucleotides not matched to a gene: 9. Germline-derived CDR1 and CDR2 are ENHRY and SYGVKD. The CDR3 region is CAISNQGQGGEQYF. The CDR3 DNA follows: TGTGCCATCAGCAACCAGGGACAGGGAGGCGAGCAGTACTTC.

About this clone itself: A junction end diverges from the germline sequence, so it may reflect a read error. This chain uses TRBV6-5 with TRBJ1-1; D ambiguous. The CDR3 length is 16 residues. Per the germline V gene, CDR1 is MNHEY and CDR2 is SVGAGI. CDR3 amino acids: CASSYLRVGQNTEAFF. The CDR3 DNA reads TGTGCCAGCAGCTACTTACGGGTGGGTCAGAACACTGAAGCTTTCTTT.

This chain joins TRBV28 and TRBJ1-1; D not certain. This CDR3 has 13 residues. Germline values: CDR1 MDHEN, CDR2 SYDVKM. The V end was cut by 9 bases, the J end by 1 base, with 12 bases between. The DNA for the CDR3 is TGTGCCAGTGAGGGAGTAGAGAACACTGAAGCTTTCTTT. Its protein product is CASEGVENTEAFF.

The chain couples TRBV28 to TRBJ2-7; D might be TRBD1 (5 bases). V lost 3 bases and J 2 bases, leaving 11 bases between the germline ends. The germline gives CDR1 MDHEN, CDR2 SYDVKM. There are 14 residues in the CDR3. The CDR3 coding sequence is TGTGCCAGCAGTTTTGGACACCGACCCTACGAGCAGTACTTC. This sequence encodes CASSFGHRPYEQYF.

The chain recombines TRBV19 with TRBJ2-7, with 7 bases fitting TRBD1. Germline V gives CDR1 LNHDA, CDR2 SQIVND (reference sequence). V shed 1 base, J shed 2 bases, and the junction held 5 bases outside the gene matches. The CDR3 is made up of 15 amino acids. The CDR3 region is CASSIVLGQTYEQYF. CDR3 in DNA: TGTGCCAGTAGTATAGTGTTGGGACAGACCTACGAGCAGTACTTC.

This chain links TRBV7-9 with TRBJ2-7, with D maybe TRBD2 (5 bases). V lost 11 bases and J 3 bases, leaving 17 bases between the germline ends. The CDR3 is made up of 13 amino acids. From germline, CDR1 is SEHNR and CDR2 FQNEAQ (reference sequence). For the CDR3, the DNA is TGTGCCGCCCAAACGGACGGGAACTACGAGCAGTACTTC. Its translation is CAAQTDGNYEQYF.

V gene TRBV29-1 combines with J gene TRBJ2-1; D perhaps matches TRBD1 (5 bases). The CDR3 has 13 residues. Germline V gives CDR1 SQVTM, CDR2 ANQGSEA. Trimming took 4 bases from V and 6 from J, leaving 13 bases between them. The CDR3: CSVGAPQGNEQFF. Written as DNA, the CDR3 is TGCAGCGTTGGAGCCCCGCAGGGCAATGAGCAGTTCTTC.